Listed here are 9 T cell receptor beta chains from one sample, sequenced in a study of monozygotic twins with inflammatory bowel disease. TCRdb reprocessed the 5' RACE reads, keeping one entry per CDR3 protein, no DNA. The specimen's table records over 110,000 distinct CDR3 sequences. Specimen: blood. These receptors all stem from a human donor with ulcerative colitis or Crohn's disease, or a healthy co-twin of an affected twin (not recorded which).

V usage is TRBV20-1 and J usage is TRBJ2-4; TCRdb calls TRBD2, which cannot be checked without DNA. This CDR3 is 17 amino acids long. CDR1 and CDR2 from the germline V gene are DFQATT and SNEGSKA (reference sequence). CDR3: CSARVGLAAPPKNIQYF.

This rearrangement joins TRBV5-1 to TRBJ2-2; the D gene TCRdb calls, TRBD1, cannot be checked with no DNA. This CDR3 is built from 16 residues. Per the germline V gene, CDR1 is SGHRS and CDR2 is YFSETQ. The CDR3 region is CASSLVPGMNTGELFF.

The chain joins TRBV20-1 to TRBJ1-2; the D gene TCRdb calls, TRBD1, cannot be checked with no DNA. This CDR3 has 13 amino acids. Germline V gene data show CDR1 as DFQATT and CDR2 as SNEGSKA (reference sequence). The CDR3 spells CSAQGQGGYGYTF.

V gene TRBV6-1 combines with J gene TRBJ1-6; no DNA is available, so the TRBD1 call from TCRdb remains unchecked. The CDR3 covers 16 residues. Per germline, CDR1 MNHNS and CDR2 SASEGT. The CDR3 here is CASNAGTGTYNSPLHF.

The CDR3 spells CASSYSGSRFSNQPQHF. This sequence joins TRBV6-5 and TRBJ1-5. The germline V gene has CDR1 MNHEY and CDR2 SVGAGI. The CDR3 length is 17 residues.

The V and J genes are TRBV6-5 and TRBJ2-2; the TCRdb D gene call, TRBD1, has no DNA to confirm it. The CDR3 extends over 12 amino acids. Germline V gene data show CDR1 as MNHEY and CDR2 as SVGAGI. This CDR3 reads CASTGDTGELFF.

This CDR3 reads CASSITSTGPFTDTQYF. The V gene is TRBV19, the J gene TRBJ2-3; TCRdb lists TRBD2, though no DNA is available to test this call. Germline-derived CDR1 and CDR2 are LNHDA and SQIVND (reference sequence). The CDR3 spans 17 residues. Filled out from reference TRBV19 and TRBJ2-3, the complete variable domain reads DGGITQSPKYLFRKEGQNVTLSCEQNLNHDAMYWYRQDPGQGLRLIYYSQIVNDFQKGDIAEGYSVSREKKESFPLTVTSAQKNPTAFYLCASSITSTGPFTDTQYFGPGTRLTVL.

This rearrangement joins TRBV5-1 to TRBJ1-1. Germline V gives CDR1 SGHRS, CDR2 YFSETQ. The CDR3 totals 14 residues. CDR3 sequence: CASSFWPGYTEAFF.

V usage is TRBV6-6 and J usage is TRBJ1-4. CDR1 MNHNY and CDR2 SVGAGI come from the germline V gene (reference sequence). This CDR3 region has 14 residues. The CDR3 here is CASNWAATNEKLFF.